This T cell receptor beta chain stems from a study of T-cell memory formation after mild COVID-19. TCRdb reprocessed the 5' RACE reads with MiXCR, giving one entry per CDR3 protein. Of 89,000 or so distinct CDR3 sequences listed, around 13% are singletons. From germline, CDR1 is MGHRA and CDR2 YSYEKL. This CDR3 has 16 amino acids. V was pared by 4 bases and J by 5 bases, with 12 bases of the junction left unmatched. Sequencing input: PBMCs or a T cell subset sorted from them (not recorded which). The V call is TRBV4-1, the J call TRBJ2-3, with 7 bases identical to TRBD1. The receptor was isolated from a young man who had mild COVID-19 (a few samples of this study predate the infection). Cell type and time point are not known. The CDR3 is CASSLSTGYRGDTQYF. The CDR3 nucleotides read TGCGCCAGCAGCCTCTCGACAGGGTATCGAGGAGATACGCAGTATTTT.